The 21 T cell receptor beta chains presented below share a single source sample, sequenced in a study of molecular identifiers for immune sequencing clone quantification. TCRdb reprocessed the PCR reads with MiXCR, giving one entry per CDR3 protein. The sample has hundreds of thousands of distinct CDR3 sequences; 25% are singletons. The sample taken for sequencing was naive CD8+ T cells from blood, with Jurkat cell RNA spiked in. Subset denoted: FACS-sorted CD8+CD4-CCR7+CD45RA+ naive T cells. The receptors derive from a human donor in good health. Some libraries in this study had Jurkat cell RNA spiked in.

The table lists this clonotype with a few counts. This chain's CDR3 is CASSQDPAGGYGYTF. CDR3 sequence (DNA): TGCGCCAGCAGCCAAGATCCGGCAGGGGGATATGGCTACACCTTC. The V and J genes are TRBV4-1 and TRBJ1-2; 7 positions agree with TRBD1. The germline CDR1 and CDR2 sequences are MGHRA and YSYEKL. V trimming: 0 bases; J trimming: 5 bases; junction bases outside the gene matches: 6. The CDR3 has 15 amino acids.

This clonotype was seen ten or more times. The gene calls are TRBV6-6 and TRBJ2-5; possible D gene TRBD2, 6 bases. Trimming cost V 0 bases and J 5 bases, with 16 bases left between them. Germline lookup yields CDR1 MNHNY and CDR2 SVGAGI (reference sequence). CDR3 length: 16 amino acids. CDR3 amino acids: CASSYSRAREEETQYF. The CDR3 DNA follows: TGTGCCAGCAGTTACTCGAGGGCCAGGGAGGAGGAGACCCAGTACTTC.

This clonotype was seen only a few times. At one of its ends the junction is not consistent with the germline gene, which may arise from a read error. The rearrangement uses TRBV7-8 and TRBJ1-2; D is ambiguous. The CDR3 runs 17 residues. Per the germline V gene, CDR1 is SGHVS and CDR2 is FQNEAQ. CDR3 sequence (DNA): TGTGCCAGCAGCTTGTCCGTGGGGTCTTCCCTTAACTATGGCTACATCTTC. Protein sequence: CASSLSVGSSLNYGYIF.

This clonotype was observed once. A much larger clone differs from this one at a single base, so this may be a read error. The CDR3 loop is CASSSLSVPETQYF. CDR3 DNA: TGTGCCAGCAGTTCCCTCAGTGTGCCAGAGACCCAGTACTTC. The rearrangement uses TRBV12-3 or TRBV12-4 and TRBJ2-5; D is ambiguous. V lost 4 bases and J 4 bases, leaving 13 bases between the germline ends. The CDR3 loop spans 14 amino acids.

This clonotype was seen a handful of times. The V and J genes are TRBV4-1 and TRBJ2-7; TRBD1 might be the D (6 bases). Per germline, CDR1 MGHRA and CDR2 YSYEKL. This CDR3 spans 16 amino acids. V was clipped by 1 base and J by 0 bases, with 13 bases between them. CDR3 in DNA: TGCGCCAGCAGCCAAGGGGGGCAACCAAACTCCTACGAGCAGTACTTC. Protein product: CASSQGGQPNSYEQYF.

This clonotype was counted a few times. In DNA, the CDR3 is TGTGCCAGCAGTTACTCTAACAGGGGTAACTATGGCTACACCTTC. Its translation: CASSYSNRGNYGYTF. The chain combines TRBV6-6 with TRBJ1-2, with 7 bases identical to TRBD1. This CDR3 comprises 15 residues. J was trimmed by 1 base and V by 0 bases; bases with no gene match: 2. CDR1 is MNHNY, CDR2 SVGAGI, per germline (reference sequence).

Ten or more counts support this clonotype. V is TRBV19 and J is TRBJ2-3, with a weak D call TRBD1 (6 bases). CDR1 and CDR2 (germline): LNHDA, SQIVND (reference sequence). This CDR3 comprises 12 residues. V was trimmed by 8 bases and J by 2 bases, leaving 8 bases between them. The CDR3 DNA sequence: TGTGCCAGTGGACAGCTCACAGATACGCAGTATTTT. This translates into CASGQLTDTQYF.

In its sample, this clonotype was seen a few times. V usage is TRBV7-9 and J usage is TRBJ2-7, with 16 bases matching TRBD2. The CDR3 spans 16 residues. Per germline, CDR1 SEHNR and CDR2 FQNEAQ (reference sequence). With V trimmed by 4 bases and J by 7 bases, 7 bases remained unmatched. The CDR3 loop is CASSSPGLAGGVEQYF. The CDR3, as DNA: TGTGCCAGCAGCTCCCCGGGACTAGCGGGAGGGGTAGAGCAGTACTTC.

This clonotype was recorded many times. The V and J genes are TRBV11-2 and TRBJ2-7, with D maybe TRBD2 (6 bases). This CDR3 is 13 amino acids long. The V end was cut by 5 bases, the J end by 4 bases, with 12 bases between. Germline values: CDR1 SGHAT, CDR2 FQNNGV. CDR3 nucleotides: TGTGCCAGCAGCCTCACCCGGGGGTACGAGCAGTACTTC. Amino acid sequence: CASSLTRGYEQYF.

Points on this clonotype: This clone may be a read error of a much larger clone one base away. The chain has TRBV28 and TRBJ2-5; 10 bases are a match to TRBD1. The length of the CDR3 is 13 residues. V gave up 6 bases and J gave up 5 bases; unmatched junction bases: 3. Per the germline V gene, CDR1 is MDHEN and CDR2 is SYDVKM. CDR3 in amino acids: CASRGTGDETQYF. As DNA, the CDR3 is TGTGCCAGCAGAGGGACAGGGGATGAGACCCAGTACTTC. Full variable domain (rest looked up from reference TRBV28 and TRBJ2-5): DVKVTQSSRYLVKRTGEKVFLECVQDMDHENMFWYRQDPGLGLRLIYFSYDVKMKEKGDIPEGYSVSREKKERFSLILESASTNQTSMYLCASRGTGDETQYFGPGTRLLVL.

This chain joins TRBV20-1 and TRBJ2-4, with 8 bases aligning to TRBD1. J was trimmed by 0 bases and V by 4 bases; bases with no gene match: 5. The CDR3 has 15 amino acids. The germline CDR1 and CDR2 sequences are DFQATT and SNEGSKA (reference sequence). CDR3 in amino acids: CSATGQGLAKNIQYF. The CDR3 bases are TGCAGTGCTACCGGACAGGGACTAGCCAAAAACATTCAGTACTTC.

This sequence joins TRBV5-3 and TRBJ2-7; 8 bases align to TRBD1. TRBV5-3 is designated an ORF whose function remains uncertain. Trimming took 8 bases from V and 7 from J; bases not matched to a gene: 14. This CDR3 region has 14 residues. CDR3 amino acids: CASGPRGTGEEQYF. DNA for the CDR3: TGTGCCAGCGGGCCGCGCGGGACAGGTGAAGAGCAGTACTTC.

V is TRBV9 and J is TRBJ2-5, with a weak D call TRBD1 (6 bases). The CDR3 loop spans 14 amino acids. V shed 4 bases and J shed 5 bases, with 15 bases lying between them. The germline CDR1 and CDR2 sequences are SGDLS and YYNGEE. The CDR3 sequence is CASSPQGFIETQYF. The CDR3 DNA is TGTGCCAGCAGCCCCCAGGGGTTTATTGAGACCCAGTACTTC.

The rearrangement links TRBV30 to TRBJ2-7; D is undetermined. CDR3 size: 12 residues. Trimming took off 2 bases at V and 3 bases at J, with 8 bases between the two ends. Germline V gene data show CDR1 as GTSNPN and CDR2 as SVGIG (reference sequence). CDR3 nucleotide sequence: TGTGCCTGGAGTCATACGAACTACGAGCAGTACTTC. It is translated as CAWSHTNYEQYF.

Remarks on this clonotype: The junction departs from the called germline gene at one end, perhaps through a read error. The chain employs TRBV7-9 and TRBJ2-2, with D perhaps matching TRBD2 (6 bases). CDR3 size: 12 residues. Germline-derived CDR1 and CDR2 are SEHNR and FQNEAQ (reference sequence). CDR3 sequence reads: CASSHYTGGLFF. CDR3 DNA: TGTGCCAGCAGTCATTACACCGGGGGGCTGTTTTTT.

Many counts were recorded for this clonotype. The chain combines TRBV3-1 with TRBJ1-1; D gene ambiguous. The CDR3 runs to 14 residues. Germline V gene data show CDR1 as LGHDT and CDR2 as YNNKEL (reference sequence). Trimming shortened V by 0 bases and J by 0 bases, and 5 bases separated the two germline ends. This CDR3 reads CASSQDTLNTEAFF. For the CDR3, the DNA is TGTGCCAGCAGCCAAGACACTTTGAACACTGAAGCTTTCTTT.

This clonotype was observed many times. The V gene is TRBV5-1, the J gene TRBJ2-5; D is unresolved. In germline, CDR1 is SGHRS, CDR2 YFSETQ. Trimming removed 1 base from V and 3 bases from J, with 10 bases in between. CDR3 length: 14 residues. CDR3 protein: CASSLYGDKETQYF. As DNA, the CDR3 is TGCGCCAGCAGCTTGTATGGGGATAAAGAGACCCAGTACTTC.

This clonotype was picked up many times. The rearrangement joins TRBV6-5 to TRBJ1-2; 9 positions agree with TRBD1. The CDR3 extends over 14 amino acids. The germline V gene encodes CDR1 MNHEY and CDR2 SVGAGI. With V trimmed by 7 bases and J by 6 bases, 9 bases remained unmatched. The CDR3 region has the DNA TGTGCCAGCATCCAATCCGGGACAGGGAATGGCTACACCTTC. This translates into CASIQSGTGNGYTF.

This clonotype showed up just a few times. One base away lies a much larger clone, so this may be a sequencing read error. The chain combines TRBV7-9 with TRBJ2-3; tentatively, D is TRBD1 or TRBD2 (5 bases each). This CDR3 spans 14 amino acids. Per the germline V gene, CDR1 is SEHNR and CDR2 is FQNEAQ (reference sequence). The CDR3: CTSSMGPGRDTQYF. The CDR3 DNA is TGTACCAGCAGCATGGGACCCGGTAGAGATACGCAGTATTTT.

This clonotype was counted many times. The chain employs TRBV10-3 and TRBJ2-7; 8 bases match TRBD2. The CDR3 has 14 residues. The V segment lost 3 bases and the J segment 3 bases; nucleotides outside the gene matches: 4. Germline CDR1 ENHRY, CDR2 SYGVKD. CDR3 region: CAISDPGLVYEQYF. For the CDR3, the DNA is TGTGCCATCAGTGACCCGGGACTAGTCTACGAGCAGTACTTC.

This clonotype appeared a few times. This chain uses TRBV19 with TRBJ2-2; TRBD2 aligns across 10 bases. The germline gives CDR1 LNHDA, CDR2 SQIVND (reference sequence). CDR3 size: 14 residues. V trimming: 7 bases; J trimming: 7 bases; junction bases outside the gene matches: 6. CDR3 coding DNA: TGTGCCAGTACTTCTCTAGCGGGAGTCGGGGAGCTGTTTTTT. The encoded protein is CASTSLAGVGELFF.